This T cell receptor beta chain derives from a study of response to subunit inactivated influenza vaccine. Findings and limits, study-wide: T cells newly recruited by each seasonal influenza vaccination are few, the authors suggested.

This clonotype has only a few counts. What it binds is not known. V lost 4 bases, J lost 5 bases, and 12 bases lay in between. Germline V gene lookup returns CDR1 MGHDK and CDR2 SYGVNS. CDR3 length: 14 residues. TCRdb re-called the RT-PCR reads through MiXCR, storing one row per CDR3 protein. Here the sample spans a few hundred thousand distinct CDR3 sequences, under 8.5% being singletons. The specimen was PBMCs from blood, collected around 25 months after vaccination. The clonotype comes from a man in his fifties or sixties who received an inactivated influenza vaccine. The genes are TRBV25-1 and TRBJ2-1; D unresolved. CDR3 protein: CASSVLVSHNEQFF. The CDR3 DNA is TGTGCCAGCAGTGTTTTGGTTTCACACAATGAGCAGTTCTTC.